The entry that follows covers one TCR beta chain sequence. Its antigen is not known. Within the sample, other DNA sequences also encode this same CDR3. This sample stems from a study of beta chain features in type 1 diabetes. Study conclusions and caveats: Type 1 diabetes patients showed a moderate but significant shortening of TCRB CDR3s in all four CD4+ subsets.

V was cut by 3 bases and J by 3 bases, with 5 bases left in between. Germline CDR1 reads KGHSH; CDR2 reads LQKENI. The CDR3 is made up of 13 amino acids. Isolated RNA was reverse transcribed in full, so expressed TCRB transcripts were sequenced. Clones were sequenced by immunoSEQ multiplex PCR, and TCRdb holds only the in-frame ones, with some missing. The table records under 300,000 clones, around 16% of them present only once. The sequence derives from a young man with type 1 diabetes. The chain joins TRBV18 to TRBJ2-2, with no clear D. The source material was naive CD4+ T cells from blood. The CDR3 spells CASSPSDTGELFF. In DNA form, the CDR3 reads TGTGCCAGCTCACCTTCGGACACCGGGGAGCTGTTTTTT.